The 27 T cell receptor beta chains below come from one sample, sequenced in a study of blood T cell repertoires in COVID-19. Sequenced by immunoSEQ multiplex PCR; TCRdb stores in-frame clones only, minus some. The sample lists 300,000 to 350,000 clones; over 85% were seen once. Sequencing was carried out using peripheral blood. These receptors came from a woman aged 60-75 years with COVID-19, enrolled during active disease.

This clone was counted only a few times. V is TRBV4-2 and J is TRBJ1-6; 7 bases map to TRBD1. The CDR3 has 15 residues. Germline V CDR1 and CDR2: LGHNA, YNFKEQ. V lost 4 bases and J lost 5; bases outside the gene matches: 5. CDR3: CASSPRDSDNSPLHF. CDR3 DNA: TGTGCCAGCAGCCCCCGGGACAGTGATAATTCACCCCTCCACTTT.

The V gene is TRBV7-2, the J gene TRBJ1-6; TRBD1 agrees at 7 bases. Germline V CDR1 and CDR2: SGHTA, FQGNSA. Trimming at V came to 5 bases and at J to 8 bases, leaving 6 bases not matched to a gene. This CDR3 is 14 amino acids long. The CDR3 reads CASSRGQLDSPLHF. Here the CDR3 DNA reads TGTGCCAGCAGCAGGGGGCAGCTGGATTCACCCCTCCACTTT.

The chain recombines TRBV5-1 with TRBJ2-2, with TRBD2 matching 8 bases. The V gene end was trimmed by 4 bases and the J gene end by 6 bases; junction bases not matched to a gene: 8. CDR1 and CDR2 (germline): SGHRS, YFSETQ. The CDR3 covers 15 residues. CDR3 sequence reads: CASSVGPGGPGELFF. CDR3 sequence (DNA): TGCGCCAGCAGCGTGGGCCCGGGGGGGCCCGGGGAGCTGTTTTTT. Supplemented by reference TRBV5-1 and TRBJ2-2, the full variable domain reads KAGVTQTPRYLIKTRGQQVTLSCSPISGHRSVSWYQQTPGQGLQFLFEYFSETQRNKGNFPGRFSGRQFSNSRSEMNVSTLELGDSALYLCASSVGPGGPGELFFGEGSRLTVL.

This rearrangement joins TRBV3-1 (or the pseudogene TRBV3-2) to TRBJ1-3; D ambiguous. The CDR3 is 12 amino acids. Per the germline V gene, CDR1 is LGHDT and CDR2 is YNNKEL (reference sequence). V lost 4 bases, J lost 7 bases, and 8 bases lay in between. This CDR3 is CASSRQRNTIYF. The CDR3 DNA reads as TGTGCCAGCAGCCGCCAGAGGAACACCATATATTTT.

The chain couples TRBV5-1 to TRBJ2-7; TRBD1 agrees at 9 bases. V lost 4 bases, J lost 6 bases, and 8 bases stayed unmatched. The CDR3 is 14 amino acids. Germline V gives CDR1 SGHRS, CDR2 YFSETQ. The CDR3 sequence is CASSLRDRVREQYF. CDR3 nucleotide sequence: TGCGCCAGCAGCCTCCGGGACAGGGTTCGCGAGCAGTACTTC.

J is TRBJ1-5 and V is TRBV2; no firm D call. Germline values: CDR1 SNHLY, CDR2 FYNNEI. This CDR3 is 14 amino acids long. The germline V and J ends were trimmed by 5 bases and 0 bases, with 8 bases remaining between them. DNA of the CDR3: TGTGCCAGCAGTCGGCGGGGTAGCAATCAGCCCCAGCATTTT. Translating gives CASSRRGSNQPQHF.

The V call is TRBV6-4, the J call TRBJ2-3; 12 positions agree with TRBD2. In germline, CDR1 is MRHNA, CDR2 SNTAGT. The CDR3 spans 14 residues. V gave up 3 bases and J gave up 5 bases; unmatched junction bases: 0. The CDR3 DNA is TGTGCCAGCAGTGAACTAGCGGGGGGAGATACGCAGTATTTT. This gives the protein CASSELAGGDTQYF.

CDR3 sequence reads: CASSLLPGGGETQYF. The CDR3 DNA is TGCGCCAGCAGCTTGTTGCCAGGGGGCGGCGAGACCCAGTACTTC. The rearrangement uses TRBV5-1 and TRBJ2-5, with TRBD1 matching 8 bases. The CDR3 runs to 15 residues. Germline V gene data show CDR1 as SGHRS and CDR2 as YFSETQ. Trimming took 1 base from V and 5 from J; bases not matched to a gene: 7.

V gene TRBV28 combines with J gene TRBJ2-3, with 10 bases identical to TRBD2. The CDR3 sequence is 16 residues long. Germline CDR1 reads MDHEN; CDR2 reads SYDVKM. J lost 0 bases, V lost 7 bases, and 7 bases had no gene match. The CDR3: CASNGAGGASTDTQYF. The CDR3 DNA reads as TGTGCCAGCAATGGAGCGGGGGGGGCTAGCACAGATACGCAGTATTTT.

DNA for the CDR3: TGTGCCAGTAGTTCACAGGGTCTGGCTCAGGAAAAACTGTTTTTT. This codes for CASSSQGLAQEKLFF. This chain joins TRBV19 and TRBJ1-4, with a possible D match to TRBD1 (6 bases). This CDR3 comprises 15 residues. With 5 bases removed from V and 8 bases from J, the gap between germline ends came to 18 bases. Per germline, CDR1 LNHDA and CDR2 SQIVND (reference sequence).

The chain links TRBV27 to TRBJ2-2, with D perhaps matching TRBD1 (5 bases). Germline loops: CDR1 MNHEY, CDR2 SMNVEV (reference sequence). The CDR3 covers 15 residues. With 3 bases removed from V and 1 base from J, the gap between germline ends came to 9 bases. CDR3 protein: CASSLGRVNTGELFF. The DNA for the CDR3 is TGTGCCAGCAGTTTGGGCAGGGTGAACACCGGGGAGCTGTTTTTT.

As concerns this clone: Other DNA sequences within the sample encode an identical CDR3. V is TRBV7-3 and J is TRBJ1-1, with D possibly being TRBD1 (5 bases). Germline assignment: CDR1 SGHTA and CDR2 FQGTGA. Trimming removed 0 bases at V and 4 bases at J, with 9 bases between. This CDR3 has 14 residues. CDR3 DNA sequence: TGTGCCAGCAGCTTAACTGGGGGGACCACTGAAGCTTTCTTT. It is translated as CASSLTGGTTEAFF.

On this clone: This specimen includes other DNA sequences encoding the same CDR3. This chain joins TRBV5-6 and TRBJ2-7, with 10 bases identical to TRBD1. Germline CDR1 is SGHDT and CDR2 is YYEEEE. The CDR3 spans 13 residues. Germline trimming cut 4 bases from V and 6 bases from J; bases unmatched to any gene: 4. The CDR3 DNA sequence: TGTGCCAGCAGCCTTGGGACAGGGGCCGAGCAGTACTTC. Translated, it gives CASSLGTGAEQYF.

The V and J genes are TRBV6-5 and TRBJ1-1; 8 bases map to TRBD1. The ends lost 6 bases at V and 3 bases at J; junction bases unmatched: 6. Germline assignment: CDR1 MNHEY and CDR2 SVGAGI. The CDR3 extends over 14 amino acids. CDR3 nucleotides: TGTGCCAGCAGATCGACAGGGGCGGACACTGAAGCTTTCTTT. It codes for CASRSTGADTEAFF.

The V and J genes are TRBV2 and TRBJ1-5; D possibly corresponds to TRBD1 (5 bases). Trimming shortened V by 6 bases and J by 9 bases, and 9 bases separated the two germline ends. CDR1 SNHLY and CDR2 FYNNEI come from the germline V gene. This CDR3 comprises 11 residues. CDR3 coding DNA: TGTGCCAGCAGCCCCCAGGGGCCCCAGCATTTT. Its translation is CASSPQGPQHF.

This chain connects TRBV12-3 or TRBV12-4 to TRBJ2-7; D is possibly TRBD2 (6 bases). The CDR3 length is 13 residues. Trimming took 6 bases from V and 4 from J, leaving 13 bases between them. The CDR3 region is CASSTWGEYEQYF. DNA for the CDR3: TGTGCCAGCAGCACTTGGGGGGAGTACGAGCAGTACTTC.

The rearrangement uses TRBV11-2 and TRBJ1-1, with D uncertain. CDR1 is SGHAT and CDR2 is FQNNGV in the germline V gene. V was cut by 5 bases and J by 5 bases, with 24 bases left in between. CDR3 length: 17 amino acids. The CDR3 reads CASSVGGKVIGGTEAFF. CDR3 DNA: TGTGCCAGCAGCGTAGGTGGCAAGGTAATTGGAGGGACTGAAGCTTTCTTT.

The chain carries TRBV7-9 and TRBJ2-1, with 11 positions matching TRBD2. The junction had 17 bases not matched to a gene; V was cut back by 2 bases and J by 8 bases. This CDR3 spans 19 amino acids. Germline loops: CDR1 SEHNR, CDR2 FQNEAQ (reference sequence). CDR3 nucleotide sequence: TGTGCCAGCAGCTTACGATCTTTAGGGCTAGCGGGGGGCGGCGATGAGCAGTTCTTC. It yields the protein CASSLRSLGLAGGGDEQFF.

This CDR3 reads CASSTAHSRTDTQYF. CDR3 DNA: TGCGCCAGCAGCACCGCCCACAGCCGCACAGATACGCAGTATTTT. V gene TRBV5-1 combines with J gene TRBJ2-3; no firm D call. Trimming removed 4 bases at V and 1 base at J, with 13 bases between. The length of the CDR3 is 15 residues. Germline V gives CDR1 SGHRS, CDR2 YFSETQ.

The rearrangement uses TRBV18 and TRBJ1-1; possible D gene TRBD1, 5 bases. The CDR3 consists of 16 residues. Trimming shortened V by 4 bases and J by 6 bases, and 21 bases separated the two germline ends. Germline V gene data show CDR1 as KGHSH and CDR2 as LQKENI. CDR3 region: CASSRGQKSGVPEAFF. CDR3 sequence (DNA): TGTGCCAGCTCACGAGGCCAGAAATCGGGGGTCCCTGAAGCTTTCTTT.

The V call is TRBV5-1, the J call TRBJ1-4, with D unresolved. Per the germline V gene, CDR1 is SGHRS and CDR2 is YFSETQ. The CDR3 totals 13 residues. Trimming removed 5 bases from V and 4 bases from J, with 9 bases in between. The CDR3 spells CASRGVINEKLFF. The DNA for the CDR3 is TGCGCCAGCAGAGGAGTTATTAATGAAAAACTGTTTTTT. Based on the CDR3 plus reference TRBV5-1 and TRBJ1-4, the full variable domain is KAGVTQTPRYLIKTRGQQVTLSCSPISGHRSVSWYQQTPGQGLQFLFEYFSETQRNKGNFPGRFSGRQFSNSRSEMNVSTLELGDSALYLCASRGVINEKLFFGSGTQLSVL.

The chain has TRBV19 and TRBJ1-6, with a tentative D call TRBD1 (5 bases). Germline CDR1 and CDR2: LNHDA and SQIVND (reference sequence). The V gene lost 3 bases and the J gene lost 9 bases, with 12 bases spanning the gap. This CDR3 contains 14 residues. CDR3 loop: CASSIQGRGSPLHF. The CDR3 coding sequence is TGTGCCAGTAGTATCCAGGGAAGAGGTTCACCCCTCCACTTT.

This clone was counted once. This sequence joins TRBV2 and TRBJ1-1; no firm D call. V shed 7 bases and J shed 8 bases, with 11 bases lying between them. Germline CDR1 is SNHLY and CDR2 is FYNNEI. This CDR3 comprises 11 residues. The CDR3 here is CASTYQVEAFF. Written as DNA, the CDR3 is TGTGCCAGCACTTATCAGGTAGAAGCTTTCTTT.

The rearrangement joins TRBV6-2 or TRBV6-3 to TRBJ1-5; 9 bases fit TRBD1. Germline trimming cut 4 bases from V and 6 bases from J; bases unmatched to any gene: 16. CDR1 is MNHEY, CDR2 SVGEGT, per germline. The CDR3 is 18 residues long. The CDR3 sequence is CASSSGPSTGGYVQPQHF. CDR3 nucleotides: TGTGCCAGCAGTTCCGGTCCCTCGACAGGGGGATACGTTCAGCCCCAGCATTTT.

The gene calls are TRBV28 and TRBJ1-4; 7 bases are shared with TRBD1. The V gene's germline CDR1 is MDHEN and CDR2 SYDVKM. Unmatched junction bases numbered 11, after V lost 6 bases and J lost 7 bases. The CDR3 length is 15 residues. In nucleotides, the CDR3 is TGTGCCAGCAGCCCTCCCAACAGGGGAGGTGAAAAACTGTTTTTT. Translation: CASSPPNRGGEKLFF.

The CDR3 reads CASSHDSRGLNTIYF. CDR3 in DNA: TGCGCCAGCAGCCACGACAGCCGCGGCCTAAACACCATATATTTT. This chain connects TRBV4-1 to TRBJ1-3; D is possibly TRBD1 (5 bases). The CDR3 has 15 amino acids. With 3 bases removed from V and 6 bases from J, the gap between germline ends came to 15 bases. Germline CDR1 reads MGHRA; CDR2 reads YSYEKL.

The chain joins TRBV7-8 to TRBJ1-1, with a possible D match to TRBD1 (5 bases). Trimming removed 6 bases from V and 4 bases from J, with 18 bases in between. The CDR3 has 15 residues. Germline assignment: CDR1 SGHVS and CDR2 FQNEAQ. The CDR3: CASRIDRAGGTEAFF. The CDR3 coding sequence is TGTGCCAGCAGGATCGACCGGGCCGGGGGCACTGAAGCTTTCTTT. The whole variable domain, filled in from reference TRBV7-8 and TRBJ1-1, reads GAGVSQSPRYKVAKRGQDVALRCDPISGHVSLFWYQQALGQGPEFLTYFQNEAQLDKSGLPSDRFFAERPEGSVSTLKIQRTQQEDSAVYLCASRIDRAGGTEAFFGQGTRLTVV.